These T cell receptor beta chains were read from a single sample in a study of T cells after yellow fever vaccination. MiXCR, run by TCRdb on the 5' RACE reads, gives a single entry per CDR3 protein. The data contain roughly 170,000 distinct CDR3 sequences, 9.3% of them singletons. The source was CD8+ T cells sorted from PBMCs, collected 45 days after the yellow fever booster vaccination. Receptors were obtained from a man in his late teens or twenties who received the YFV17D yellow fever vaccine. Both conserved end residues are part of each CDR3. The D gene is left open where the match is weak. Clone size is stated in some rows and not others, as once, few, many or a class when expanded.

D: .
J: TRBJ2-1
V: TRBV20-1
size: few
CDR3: CSARAVLGRDEQFF
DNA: TGCAGTGCTAGAGCAGTCTTAGGAAGGGATGAGCAGTTCTTC

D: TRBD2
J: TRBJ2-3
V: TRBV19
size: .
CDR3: CASSMGLRLALPTDTQYF
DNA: TGTGCCAGTAGTATGGGGTTGCGACTAGCTCTCCCCACAGATACGCAGTATTTT

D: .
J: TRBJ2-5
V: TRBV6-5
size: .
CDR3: CASGRGQETQYF
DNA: TGTGCCAGCGGTCGCGGTCAAGAGACCCAGTACTTC

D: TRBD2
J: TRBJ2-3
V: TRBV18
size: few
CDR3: CASSPPTSGGVDTQYF
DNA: TGTGCCAGCTCACCACCGACTAGCGGGGGTGTGGATACGCAGTATTTT

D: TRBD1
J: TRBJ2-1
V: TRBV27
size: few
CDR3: CASSLRQGGANEQFF
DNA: TGTGCCAGCAGTCTAAGACAGGGGGGAGCCAATGAGCAGTTCTTC

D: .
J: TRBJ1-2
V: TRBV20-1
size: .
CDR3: CSAEGQPSYGYTF
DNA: TGCAGTGCTGAGGGGCAACCCTCTTATGGCTACACCTTC

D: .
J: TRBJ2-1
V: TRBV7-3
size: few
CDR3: CASSSNSGNEQFF
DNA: TGTGCCAGCAGTTCTAACTCCGGAAATGAGCAGTTCTTC

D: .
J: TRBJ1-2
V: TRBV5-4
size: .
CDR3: CASSLGVSYGYTF
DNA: TGTGCCAGCAGCTTGGGCGTAAGCTATGGCTACACCTTC

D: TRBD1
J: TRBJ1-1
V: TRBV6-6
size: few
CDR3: CASRHTGVGTEAFF
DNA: TGTGCCAGCAGACACACAGGGGTTGGCACTGAAGCTTTCTTT

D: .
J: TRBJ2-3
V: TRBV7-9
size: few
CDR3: CASSSLGGRSTDTQYF
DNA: TGTGCCAGCAGCTCCCTCGGCGGACGGAGCACAGATACGCAGTATTTT

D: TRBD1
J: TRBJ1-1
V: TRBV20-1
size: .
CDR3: CSARDRHYEAFF
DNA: TGCAGTGCTAGGGACAGGCACTATGAAGCTTTCTTT

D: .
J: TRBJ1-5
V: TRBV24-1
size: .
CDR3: CATSDLFPGGNQPQHF
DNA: TGTGCCACCAGTGATTTGTTCCCCGGCGGCAATCAGCCCCAGCATTTT

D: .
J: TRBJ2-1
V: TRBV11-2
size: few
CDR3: CASSSLAGAGNEQFF
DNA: TGTGCCAGCAGCTCGCTCGCGGGGGCGGGAAATGAGCAGTTCTTC

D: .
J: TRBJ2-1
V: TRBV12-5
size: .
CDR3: CASGLEGFDNEQFF
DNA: TGTGCTAGTGGTTTGGAGGGCTTTGACAATGAGCAGTTCTTC

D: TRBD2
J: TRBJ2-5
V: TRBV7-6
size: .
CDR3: CASSLERLAGVQETQYF
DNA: TGTGCCAGCAGCTTAGAGCGACTAGCGGGGGTACAAGAGACCCAGTACTTC

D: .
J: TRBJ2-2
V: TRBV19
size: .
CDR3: CASTLYGGRSNTGELFF
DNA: TGTGCCAGTACCCTATACGGGGGCAGGTCGAACACCGGGGAGCTGTTTTTT

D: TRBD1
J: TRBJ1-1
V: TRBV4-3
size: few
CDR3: CASSRLGQGNTEAFF
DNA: TGCGCCAGCAGCCGATTGGGACAGGGGAACACTGAAGCTTTCTTT

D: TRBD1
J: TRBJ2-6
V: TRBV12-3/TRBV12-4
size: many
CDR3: CASSLPPGQGVWGANVLTF
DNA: TGTGCCAGCAGTCTCCCCCCCGGACAGGGGGTGTGGGGGGCCAACGTCCTGACTTTC

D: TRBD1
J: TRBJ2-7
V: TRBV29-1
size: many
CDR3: CSAMRQGGEQYF
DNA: TGCAGCGCAATGCGACAGGGGGGTGAGCAGTACTTC

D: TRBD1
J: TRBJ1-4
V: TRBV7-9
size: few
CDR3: CASRTGGEKLFF
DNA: TGTGCCAGCCGGACAGGGGGAGAAAAACTGTTTTTT